This TCR beta chain is from a study of CD8 T cells in Susac syndrome. When the RNA was reverse transcribed, random hexamers were used with an input of roughly 0.45 to 1 ug. Amplification of the TCR beta CDR3 was carried out by immunoSEQ multiplex PCR, which spanned a total of 54 Vbeta and 13 Jbeta segments. TCRdb re-analysed the immunoSEQ multiplex PCR reads in MiXCR, keeping a single row per CDR3 protein. The data contain some 190,000 distinct CDR3 sequences, about 95% of them singletons. From germline, CDR1 is DFQATT and CDR2 SNEGSKA (reference sequence). There are 13 residues in the CDR3. Trimming pared 6 bases from V and 1 base from J, leaving 12 bases between. Blood CD8+ and CD4+ T cells underwent high-throughput TCR beta sequencing.

The clonotype was recovered from a human donor in good health. The source material was CD4+ T cells from PBMCs. V is TRBV20-1 and J is TRBJ2-5; a weak D match, TRBD2 (6 bases). In DNA form, the CDR3 reads TGCAGTGCCGGGCGGGACTCCCAAGAGACCCAGTACTTC. It specifies CSAGRDSQETQYF.